These T cell receptor beta chains were read from a single sample in a study of CD8+ T cells in alopecia areata. Generated by immunoSEQ multiplex PCR, the TCRdb table keeps only in-frame clones and is missing some. The table lists around 110,000 clones, roughly 55% of them singletons. Sample: CD8+ T cells sorted from blood, taken at week 24, from a patient treated with tofacitinib. The origin of the receptors is a human donor with alopecia areata. Both conserved end residues are part of each CDR3. Fields, in order: J gene, V gene, clone size, D gene, CDR3 DNA, CDR3 protein. A D gene is named only where the DNA matches it firmly. Where a row states a size, it is once, few, many or the class of an expanded clone; other rows omit it.

TRBJ2-7 TRBV9 . TRBD1 TGTGCCAGTGGGACAGGGGATACCTGGGAGCAGTACTTC CASGTGDTWEQYF
TRBJ2-7 TRBV4-1 once . TGCGCCAGCAGCCCGGTGTTTGAGGCCGGCTCCTACGAGCAGTACTTC CASSPVFEAGSYEQYF
TRBJ2-5 TRBV13 . . TGTGCCAGCAGCCCCCGGGATTACCAAGAGACCCAGTACTTC CASSPRDYQETQYF
TRBJ2-6 TRBV19 . . TGTGCCAGTAGTAACCAAGGGGCCAACGTCCTGACTTTC CASSNQGANVLTF
TRBJ1-2 TRBV6-5 once TRBD1 TGTGCCAGCAGTGGGACAGAGGTTCTTTATGGCTACACCTTC CASSGTEVLYGYTF
TRBJ2-5 TRBV4-3 . TRBD2 TGCGCCAGCAGTCAGATACTAGCGGGGAAAGAGACCCAGTACTTC CASSQILAGKETQYF
TRBJ2-7 TRBV29-1 few . TGCAGCGTTGCGACAGGACCATACGAGCAGTACTTC CSVATGPYEQYF
TRBJ1-1 TRBV7-9 . . TGTGCCAGCAGCCCGTCGGGGGTTGAAGCTTTCTTT CASSPSGVEAFF
TRBJ2-5 TRBV2 few TRBD1 TGTGCCAGCAGTCCCTACAGGGGGCTTCCTCAAGAGACCCAGTACTTC CASSPYRGLPQETQYF
TRBJ2-1 TRBV9 few TRBD2 TGTGCCAGCAGCGTACTTACGGCTAGCGGGGGGGCGGATGAGCAGTTCTTC CASSVLTASGGADEQFF
TRBJ1-1 TRBV30 . . TGTGCTTTGGAGGGCACTGAAGCTTTCTTT CALEGTEAFF
TRBJ2-7 TRBV2 . . TGTGCCAGCTACAGGCTGCCCTACGAGCAGTACTTC CASYRLPYEQYF
TRBJ2-2 TRBV29-1 . . TGCAGCGTTGCTGGGACGGCGAACACCGGGGAGCTGTTTTTT CSVAGTANTGELFF
TRBJ2-1 TRBV27 . . TGTGCCAGCAGTTTAGGCGGGGCCCTCGGGGAGCAGTTCTTC CASSLGGALGEQFF
TRBJ1-1 TRBV5-6 . TRBD1 TGTGCCAGCAGCCCCGGGACAGAGAACACTGAAGCTTTCTTT CASSPGTENTEAFF
TRBJ2-5 TRBV7-9 few . TGTGCCAGCAGCTTACAAGAGACCCAGTACTTC CASSLQETQYF
TRBJ2-5 TRBV7-6 . . TGTGCCAGCAGCTTAGCGGTTGGGGCTCCACTGGCCCAGTACTTC CASSLAVGAPLAQYF
TRBJ2-5 TRBV27 . . TGTGCCAGCAGTTTATCCCCGGGCAGGGAGACCCAGTACTTC CASSLSPGRETQYF
TRBJ1-5 TRBV7-9 . . TGTGCCAGCAGCTCTGACAGCCACCACGGGGATCAGCCCCAGCATTTT CASSSDSHHGDQPQHF
TRBJ1-5 TRBV4-1 . . TGCGCCAGCAGCCAAGAGGGCACAGGCCCTAATCAGCCCCAGCATTTT CASSQEGTGPNQPQHF
TRBJ1-1 TRBV7-2 . . TGTGCCAGCAGCTTAATCGGGGAAGTGGGCACTGAAGCTTTCTTT CASSLIGEVGTEAFF
TRBJ2-7 TRBV5-1 . TRBD2 TGCGCCAGCAGCATAGGACTCGGGGGGTCCTACGAGCAGTACTTC CASSIGLGGSYEQYF
TRBJ2-1 TRBV5-6 few . TGTGCCAGCAGCCCCCCGGGGAGCTCCTACAATGAGCAGTTCTTC CASSPPGSSYNEQFF
TRBJ2-1 TRBV7-8 . . TGTGCCAGCAGCTTCACCTACAATGAGCAGTTCTTC CASSFTYNEQFF
TRBJ2-1 TRBV4-1 many TRBD1 TGCGCCAGCAGCCACACTCAGGGGGCAGTCGATGAGCAGTTCTTC CASSHTQGAVDEQFF
TRBJ1-2 TRBV4-1 . TRBD1 TGCGCCAGCAGCCAAACCTACCCCAGGGGGCTAAACTATGGCTACACCTTC CASSQTYPRGLNYGYTF
TRBJ2-1 TRBV6-4 . TRBD1 TGTGCCAGCACCCCCGACTCCGGGACAGGGGGAGTCGAGCAGTTCTTC CASTPDSGTGGVEQFF
TRBJ2-2 TRBV19 few . TGTGCCAGTAGTCCAGATCCGGGGGAGCTGTTTTTT CASSPDPGELFF
TRBJ1-3 TRBV25-1 . . TGTGCCAGCAGTCAGGGATACGGAAACACCATATATTTT CASSQGYGNTIYF
TRBJ2-5 TRBV13 . . TGTGCCAGCAGCTTAAAGGACGAAGAGACCCAGTACTTC CASSLKDEETQYF
TRBJ1-4 TRBV7-2 . . TGTGCCAGCAGCTCCCAGGGGATCACTAATGAAAAACTGTTTTTT CASSSQGITNEKLFF
TRBJ2-1 TRBV9 . . TGTGCCAGCAGCGGAGAGATGATGTACAATGAGCAGTTCTTC CASSGEMMYNEQFF
TRBJ1-2 TRBV30 . TRBD1 TGTGCCCAAGGGCCGGGACAGGGAGGTGGCTACACCTTC CAQGPGQGGGYTF
TRBJ1-2 TRBV19 . . TGTGCCAGTAGTATAGCCTGGGAGGGCACGACTGGCTACACCTTC CASSIAWEGTTGYTF
TRBJ1-2 TRBV6-5 . . TGTGCCAGCACCAGACATGAATCCTATGGCTACACCTTC CASTRHESYGYTF
TRBJ1-2 TRBV5-4 once . TGTGCCAGCAGCCGGTCCGGGGGAAACTATGGCTACACCTTC CASSRSGGNYGYTF
TRBJ2-1 TRBV27 . . TGTGCCAGCAGTGCCGGGACCGATGGGGAGCAGTTCTTC CASSAGTDGEQFF